Below, 4 T cell receptor beta chains from the same sample are listed, as sequenced in a study of T cells after posttransplantation cyclophosphamide. The naive gate required viable CD3+CD4+ or CD3+CD8+ cells with CCR7+CD45RA+CD45RO-CD95-CD27+CD28+ phenotype. Using immunoSEQ multiplex PCR, the repertoire was profiled, and TCRdb retains in-frame clones only, with some absent. The sample has approximately 23,000 clones; about 97% are singletons. Input material: naive CD4+ T cells sorted from PBMCs. Source of these receptors: a man aged 45-65 years in good health, CMV-negative, and a related stem cell transplant donor.

This chain uses TRBV11-2 with TRBJ2-1, with 14 positions matching TRBD2. Germline V gene sequence: CDR1 SGHAT, CDR2 FQNNGV. This CDR3 spans 15 amino acids. J was trimmed by 9 bases and V by 4 bases; bases with no gene match: 5. The CDR3 coding sequence is TGTGCCAGCAGCTCGGGACTAGCGGGAGTAAGTGAGCAGTTCTTC. Encoded protein: CASSSGLAGVSEQFF.

Turning to this clone: Additional DNA sequences in this sample encode the identical CDR3. V gene TRBV7-3 combines with J gene TRBJ1-6; D may be TRBD1 (5 bases). CDR3 size: 14 residues. The germline V gene encodes CDR1 SGHTA and CDR2 FQGTGA. V lost 6 bases and J lost 7, with 13 bases in between. In nucleotides, the CDR3 is TGTGCCAGCAGATCCGGGACTGGAAATTCACCCCTCCACTTT. Translating gives CASRSGTGNSPLHF.

J is TRBJ1-2 and V is TRBV5-1, with D possibly matching TRBD1 (6 bases). The germline gives CDR1 SGHRS, CDR2 YFSETQ. This CDR3 is built from 14 residues. With 0 bases removed from V and 8 bases from J, the gap between germline ends came to 14 bases. The CDR3 coding sequence is TGCGCCAGCAGCTTGGCAGGCGGGGGCAACGGCTACACCTTC. Translation gives CASSLAGGGNGYTF.

The chain recombines TRBV5-4 with TRBJ2-3, with 7 bases fitting TRBD1. The CDR3 length is 15 residues. The J segment lost 1 base and the V segment lost 2 bases, leaving 4 bases of the junction unmatched. From germline, CDR1 is SGHNT and CDR2 YYREEE (reference sequence). The CDR3 spells CASSLDRVGTDTQYF. For the CDR3, the DNA is TGTGCCAGCAGCTTAGACAGGGTAGGCACAGATACGCAGTATTTT.